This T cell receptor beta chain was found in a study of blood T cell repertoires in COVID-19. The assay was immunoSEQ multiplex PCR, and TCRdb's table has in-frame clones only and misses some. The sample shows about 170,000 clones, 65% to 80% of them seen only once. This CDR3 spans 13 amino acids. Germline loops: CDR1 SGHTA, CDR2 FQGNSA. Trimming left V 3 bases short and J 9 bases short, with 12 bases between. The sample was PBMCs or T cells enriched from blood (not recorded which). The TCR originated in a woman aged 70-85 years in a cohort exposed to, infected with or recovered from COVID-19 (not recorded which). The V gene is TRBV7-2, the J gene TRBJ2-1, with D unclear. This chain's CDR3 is CASSFASRPEQFF. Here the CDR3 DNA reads TGTGCCAGCAGCTTCGCCTCTAGGCCTGAGCAGTTCTTC.